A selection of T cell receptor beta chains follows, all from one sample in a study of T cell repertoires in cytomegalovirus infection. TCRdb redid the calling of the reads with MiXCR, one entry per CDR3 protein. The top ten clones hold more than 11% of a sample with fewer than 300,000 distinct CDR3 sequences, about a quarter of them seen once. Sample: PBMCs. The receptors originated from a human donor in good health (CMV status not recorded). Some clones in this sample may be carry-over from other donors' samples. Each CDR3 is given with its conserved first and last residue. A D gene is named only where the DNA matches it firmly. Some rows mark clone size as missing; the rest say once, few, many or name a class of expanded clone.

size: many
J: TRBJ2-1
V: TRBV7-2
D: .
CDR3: CASSPRREADNEQFF
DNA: TGTGCCAGCAGCCCTAGAAGGGAGGCCGACAATGAGCAGTTCTTC

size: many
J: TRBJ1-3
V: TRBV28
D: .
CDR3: CASSPGGGATGNTIYF
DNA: TGTGCCAGCAGCCCCGGTGGAGGGGCGACTGGAAACACCATATATTTT

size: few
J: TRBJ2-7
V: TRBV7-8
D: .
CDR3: CASSLTTGVGREQYF
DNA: TGTGCCAGCAGCTTAACGACAGGAGTAGGTCGCGAGCAGTACTTC

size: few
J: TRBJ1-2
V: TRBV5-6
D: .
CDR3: CASSRVTNGNYGYTF
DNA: TGTGCCAGCAGCCGGGTTACCAACGGAAACTATGGCTACACCTTC

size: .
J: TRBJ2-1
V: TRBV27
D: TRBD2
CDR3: CASSLQGIGLVGNEQFF
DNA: TGTGCCAGCAGTTTACAGGGTATTGGACTAGTGGGGAATGAGCAGTTCTTC

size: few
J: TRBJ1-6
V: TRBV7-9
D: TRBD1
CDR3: CASSSRDSRQPLHF
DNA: TGTGCCAGCAGCTCCCGGGACAGCCGCCAACCCCTCCACTTT

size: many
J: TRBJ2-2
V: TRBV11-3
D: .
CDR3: CASRQGSTGELFF
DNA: TGTGCCAGCAGACAGGGTTCGACCGGGGAGCTGTTTTTT

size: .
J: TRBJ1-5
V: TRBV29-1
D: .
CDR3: CSARDNNQPQHF
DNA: TGCAGCGCCCGGGACAACAATCAGCCCCAGCATTTT

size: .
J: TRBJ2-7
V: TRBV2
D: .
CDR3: CASNPPGSGIHEQYF
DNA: TGTGCCAGCAATCCCCCGGGCTCAGGGATCCACGAGCAGTACTTC

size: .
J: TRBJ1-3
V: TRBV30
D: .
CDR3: CAWSLGRPLSGNTIYF
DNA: TGTGCCTGGAGTTTGGGACGCCCACTCTCTGGAAACACCATATATTTT

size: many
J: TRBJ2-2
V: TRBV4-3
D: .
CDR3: CASSQETRGANTGELFF
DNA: TGCGCCAGCAGCCAAGAGACTAGGGGCGCGAACACCGGGGAGCTGTTTTTT

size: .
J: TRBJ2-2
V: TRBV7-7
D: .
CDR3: CASSSQAVRGLAGELFF
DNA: TGTGCCAGCAGTTCCCAAGCTGTCAGGGGCCTGGCCGGGGAGCTGTTTTTT

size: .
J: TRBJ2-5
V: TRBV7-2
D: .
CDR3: CASSFQYQETQYF
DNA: TGTGCCAGCAGCTTCCAGTACCAAGAGACCCAGTACTTC

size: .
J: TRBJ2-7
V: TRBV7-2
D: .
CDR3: CASSRGQGLTYEQYF
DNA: TGTGCCAGCAGCCGGGGGCAGGGGCTCACCTACGAGCAGTACTTC

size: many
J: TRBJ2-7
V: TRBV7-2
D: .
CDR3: CASSFQGPTYEQYF
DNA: TGTGCCAGCAGCTTCCAGGGGCCGACCTACGAGCAGTACTTC

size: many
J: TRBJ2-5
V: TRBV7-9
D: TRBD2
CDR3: CASSLNAGGMETQYF
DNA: TGTGCCAGCAGCCTCAACGCGGGGGGCATGGAGACCCAGTACTTC

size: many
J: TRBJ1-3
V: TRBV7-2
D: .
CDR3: CASSRSVTSGNTIYF
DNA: TGTGCCAGCAGCCGTTCGGTGACCTCTGGAAACACCATATATTTT

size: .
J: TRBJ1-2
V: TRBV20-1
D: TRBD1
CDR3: CSAPPGQAYGYTF
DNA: TGCAGTGCTCCACCGGGACAGGCTTATGGCTACACCTTC

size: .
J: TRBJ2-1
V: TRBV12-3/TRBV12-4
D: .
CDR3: CASSLALDLPEQFF
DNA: TGTGCCAGCAGTTTAGCTTTAGATCTCCCTGAGCAGTTCTTC

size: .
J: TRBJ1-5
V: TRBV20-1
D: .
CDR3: CSARDRRSSNQPQHF
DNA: TGCAGTGCTAGAGATCGGAGGTCAAGCAATCAGCCCCAGCATTTT

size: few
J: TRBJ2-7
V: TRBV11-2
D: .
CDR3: CASSLDGFNAWEQYF
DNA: TGTGCCAGCAGCTTGGACGGTTTCAACGCGTGGGAGCAGTACTTC

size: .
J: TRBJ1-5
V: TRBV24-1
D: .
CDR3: CATSEAAYSNQPQHF
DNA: TGTGCCACCAGTGAAGCAGCTTATAGCAATCAGCCCCAGCATTTT

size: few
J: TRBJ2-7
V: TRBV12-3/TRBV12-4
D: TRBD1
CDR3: CASRWDRGHEQYF
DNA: TGTGCCAGCAGGTGGGACAGGGGCCACGAGCAGTACTTC

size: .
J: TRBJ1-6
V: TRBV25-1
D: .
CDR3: CASSDWGAGSPLHF
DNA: TGTGCCAGCAGTGATTGGGGGGCAGGTTCACCCCTCCACTTT

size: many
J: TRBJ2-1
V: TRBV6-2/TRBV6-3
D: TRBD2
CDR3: CASSTLAGGSEQFF
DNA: TGTGCCAGCAGTACCCTAGCGGGAGGGAGTGAGCAGTTCTTC

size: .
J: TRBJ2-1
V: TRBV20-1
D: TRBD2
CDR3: CSASISIGGRHNEQFF
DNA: TGCAGTGCCTCGATTTCTATTGGCGGGAGGCACAATGAGCAGTTCTTC

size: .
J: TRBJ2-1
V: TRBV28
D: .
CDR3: CASSPDRRGEQFF
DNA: TGTGCCAGCAGTCCGGACCGGCGGGGTGAGCAGTTCTTC

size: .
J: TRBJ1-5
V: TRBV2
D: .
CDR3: CASRPLQKNQPQHF
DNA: TGTGCCAGCAGGCCCCTACAGAAAAATCAGCCCCAGCATTTT

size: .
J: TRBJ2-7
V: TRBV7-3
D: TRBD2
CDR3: CASSLARTSTNEQYF
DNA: TGTGCCAGCAGCTTGGCAAGGACTAGCACAAACGAGCAGTACTTC

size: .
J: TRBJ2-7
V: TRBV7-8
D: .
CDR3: CASSLARQGISYEQYF
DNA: TGTGCCAGCAGCTTAGCGCGGCAGGGGATTTCCTACGAGCAGTACTTC

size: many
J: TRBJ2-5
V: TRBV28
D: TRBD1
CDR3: CASSFPGTGRRETQYF
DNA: TGTGCCAGCAGTTTTCCCGGGACAGGGAGGAGAGAGACCCAGTACTTC

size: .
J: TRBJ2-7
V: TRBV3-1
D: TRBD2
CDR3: CASSQLAGGTYEQYF
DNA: TGTGCCAGCAGCCAACTAGCGGGGGGGACCTACGAGCAGTACTTC

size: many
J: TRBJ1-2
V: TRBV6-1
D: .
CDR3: CASSYGSYGYTF
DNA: TGTGCCAGCAGTTACGGCAGCTATGGCTACACCTTC

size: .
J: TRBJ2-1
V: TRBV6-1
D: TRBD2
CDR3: CASQGREDRRGQFF
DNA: TGTGCCAGCCAAGGGCGGGAGGACAGAAGGGGGCAGTTCTTC

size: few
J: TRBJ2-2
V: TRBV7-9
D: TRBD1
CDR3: CASSNGQGGVGELFF
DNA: TGTGCCAGCAGCAACGGACAGGGAGGAGTCGGGGAGCTGTTTTTT

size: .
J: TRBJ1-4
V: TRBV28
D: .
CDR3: CASSGQGAPQKLFF
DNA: TGTGCCAGCAGCGGCCAAGGGGCGCCCCAAAAACTGTTTTTT

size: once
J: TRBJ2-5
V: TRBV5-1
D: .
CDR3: CASSLAWTVGTQYF
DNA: TGCGCCAGCAGCTTGGCGTGGACAGTAGGGACCCAGTACTTC

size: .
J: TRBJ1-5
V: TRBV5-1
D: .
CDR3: CASSLLGINSNQPQHF
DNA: TGCGCCAGCAGCTTGTTGGGAATTAATAGCAATCAGCCCCAGCATTTT

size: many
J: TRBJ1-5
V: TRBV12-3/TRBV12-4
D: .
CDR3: CASSFRRGSNQPQHF
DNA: TGTGCCAGCAGTTTTAGACGGGGAAGCAATCAGCCCCAGCATTTT

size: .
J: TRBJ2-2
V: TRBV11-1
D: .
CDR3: CASSSKGGLNTGELFF
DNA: TGTGCCAGCAGCTCAAAGGGGGGATTGAACACCGGGGAGCTGTTTTTT

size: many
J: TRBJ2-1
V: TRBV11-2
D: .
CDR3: CASSLQGTTNEQFF
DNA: TGTGCCAGCAGCTTACAGGGTACTACAAATGAGCAGTTCTTC

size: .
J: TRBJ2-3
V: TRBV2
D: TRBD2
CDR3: CASGLTSGTDTQYF
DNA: TGTGCCAGCGGTCTAACTAGCGGCACTGATACGCAGTATTTT

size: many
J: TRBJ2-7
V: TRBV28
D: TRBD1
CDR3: CASSFPGQALKQYF
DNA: TGTGCCAGCAGTTTCCCGGGACAGGCCTTGAAGCAGTACTTC

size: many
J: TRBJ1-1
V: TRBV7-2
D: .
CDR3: CASSWRAADTEAFF
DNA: TGTGCCAGCAGCTGGAGGGCAGCTGACACTGAAGCTTTCTTT